This T cell receptor (beta chain) was captured in a study of blood T cell repertoires in COVID-19. Study context: Researchers got acute and convalescent COVID-19 samples from the United States, Italy and Spain.

Libraries were prepared by immunoSEQ multiplex PCR; TCRdb keeps only in-frame clonotypes and omits some of them. The sample yields 150,000 or so clones, about 86% seen once. The V segment lost 4 bases and the J segment 0 bases; nucleotides outside the gene matches: 9. Germline V gene data show CDR1 as SGHRS and CDR2 as YFSETQ. This CDR3 contains 18 residues. The gene calls are TRBV5-1 and TRBJ2-2; TRBD2 aligns across 10 bases. The source is a woman aged 55 to 70 with acute or convalescent COVID-19. Specimen: peripheral blood. CDR3 in amino acids: CASSTEWTSGANTGELFF. The DNA of the CDR3 is TGCGCCAGCAGCACCGAGTGGACTAGCGGCGCGAACACCGGGGAGCTGTTTTTT.